The source of this T cell receptor (beta chain) is a study of cytomegalovirus exposure and HLA in healthy donors. General observations from the study: Roughly uniform sequencing depth across donors was assumed, possibly incorrectly. Excluded: some indistinguishable V segments such as TRBV6-2 and TRBV6-3. TCR beta sequences reportedly predicted most subjects' HLA-A and HLA-B alleles accurately.

This CDR3 has 15 residues. Germline CDR1 reads SGHTA; CDR2 reads FQGTGA. The V segment lost 2 bases and the J segment 4 bases; nucleotides outside the gene matches: 3. At the time of sampling, donors were nominally healthy, though unrecorded immune exposures were likely. Use of 60 Vbeta and 13 Jbeta primers characterized the PCR. Measured with immunoSEQ multiplex PCR; TCRdb has only the in-frame clones, and not every one. The sample has about 130,000 clones; around 71% are singletons. Comment on this clone: The antigen remains unidentified.

This sequence was found in a woman aged 55-70 years in good health and CMV-seropositive. Input material: PBMCs. This chain uses TRBV7-3 with TRBJ2-1; 9 bases map to TRBD1. CDR3 sequence: CASSLGTGLYNEQFF. CDR3 DNA: TGTGCCAGCAGCTTAGGGACAGGGTTATACAATGAGCAGTTCTTC.